The clone carrying this T cell receptor beta chain was detected a few times. The source of the sample is a study of blood T cell repertoires in COVID-19. For the study at large: PBMCs, B-cell-depleted T cells, or T cells were the source of the cDNA or gDNA that made up the material.

The CDR3 covers 15 residues. Trimming took 0 bases from V and 5 from J; bases not matched to a gene: 7. CDR1 and CDR2 (germline): LNHNV, YYDKDF (reference sequence). In the study's own analysis: Amplification of reference gene primers was used by the study to estimate nucleated cell counts. Only in-frame clones appear in the TCRdb table, and some are missing; sequencing was by immunoSEQ multiplex PCR. V, J and clone size are those of that table, while D and trimming were read from the DNA. The table has 200,000 or so clones, around 85% seen once. Material: peripheral blood. The chain is built from TRBV15 and TRBJ2-7; 7 nucleotides agree with TRBD1. This clonotype was obtained from a woman between 70 and 85 years old with acute or convalescent COVID-19. CDR3 nucleotides: TGTGCCACCAGCAGAGATCAGACAGGGCTAGACGAGCAGTACTTC. Translation gives CATSRDQTGLDEQYF.